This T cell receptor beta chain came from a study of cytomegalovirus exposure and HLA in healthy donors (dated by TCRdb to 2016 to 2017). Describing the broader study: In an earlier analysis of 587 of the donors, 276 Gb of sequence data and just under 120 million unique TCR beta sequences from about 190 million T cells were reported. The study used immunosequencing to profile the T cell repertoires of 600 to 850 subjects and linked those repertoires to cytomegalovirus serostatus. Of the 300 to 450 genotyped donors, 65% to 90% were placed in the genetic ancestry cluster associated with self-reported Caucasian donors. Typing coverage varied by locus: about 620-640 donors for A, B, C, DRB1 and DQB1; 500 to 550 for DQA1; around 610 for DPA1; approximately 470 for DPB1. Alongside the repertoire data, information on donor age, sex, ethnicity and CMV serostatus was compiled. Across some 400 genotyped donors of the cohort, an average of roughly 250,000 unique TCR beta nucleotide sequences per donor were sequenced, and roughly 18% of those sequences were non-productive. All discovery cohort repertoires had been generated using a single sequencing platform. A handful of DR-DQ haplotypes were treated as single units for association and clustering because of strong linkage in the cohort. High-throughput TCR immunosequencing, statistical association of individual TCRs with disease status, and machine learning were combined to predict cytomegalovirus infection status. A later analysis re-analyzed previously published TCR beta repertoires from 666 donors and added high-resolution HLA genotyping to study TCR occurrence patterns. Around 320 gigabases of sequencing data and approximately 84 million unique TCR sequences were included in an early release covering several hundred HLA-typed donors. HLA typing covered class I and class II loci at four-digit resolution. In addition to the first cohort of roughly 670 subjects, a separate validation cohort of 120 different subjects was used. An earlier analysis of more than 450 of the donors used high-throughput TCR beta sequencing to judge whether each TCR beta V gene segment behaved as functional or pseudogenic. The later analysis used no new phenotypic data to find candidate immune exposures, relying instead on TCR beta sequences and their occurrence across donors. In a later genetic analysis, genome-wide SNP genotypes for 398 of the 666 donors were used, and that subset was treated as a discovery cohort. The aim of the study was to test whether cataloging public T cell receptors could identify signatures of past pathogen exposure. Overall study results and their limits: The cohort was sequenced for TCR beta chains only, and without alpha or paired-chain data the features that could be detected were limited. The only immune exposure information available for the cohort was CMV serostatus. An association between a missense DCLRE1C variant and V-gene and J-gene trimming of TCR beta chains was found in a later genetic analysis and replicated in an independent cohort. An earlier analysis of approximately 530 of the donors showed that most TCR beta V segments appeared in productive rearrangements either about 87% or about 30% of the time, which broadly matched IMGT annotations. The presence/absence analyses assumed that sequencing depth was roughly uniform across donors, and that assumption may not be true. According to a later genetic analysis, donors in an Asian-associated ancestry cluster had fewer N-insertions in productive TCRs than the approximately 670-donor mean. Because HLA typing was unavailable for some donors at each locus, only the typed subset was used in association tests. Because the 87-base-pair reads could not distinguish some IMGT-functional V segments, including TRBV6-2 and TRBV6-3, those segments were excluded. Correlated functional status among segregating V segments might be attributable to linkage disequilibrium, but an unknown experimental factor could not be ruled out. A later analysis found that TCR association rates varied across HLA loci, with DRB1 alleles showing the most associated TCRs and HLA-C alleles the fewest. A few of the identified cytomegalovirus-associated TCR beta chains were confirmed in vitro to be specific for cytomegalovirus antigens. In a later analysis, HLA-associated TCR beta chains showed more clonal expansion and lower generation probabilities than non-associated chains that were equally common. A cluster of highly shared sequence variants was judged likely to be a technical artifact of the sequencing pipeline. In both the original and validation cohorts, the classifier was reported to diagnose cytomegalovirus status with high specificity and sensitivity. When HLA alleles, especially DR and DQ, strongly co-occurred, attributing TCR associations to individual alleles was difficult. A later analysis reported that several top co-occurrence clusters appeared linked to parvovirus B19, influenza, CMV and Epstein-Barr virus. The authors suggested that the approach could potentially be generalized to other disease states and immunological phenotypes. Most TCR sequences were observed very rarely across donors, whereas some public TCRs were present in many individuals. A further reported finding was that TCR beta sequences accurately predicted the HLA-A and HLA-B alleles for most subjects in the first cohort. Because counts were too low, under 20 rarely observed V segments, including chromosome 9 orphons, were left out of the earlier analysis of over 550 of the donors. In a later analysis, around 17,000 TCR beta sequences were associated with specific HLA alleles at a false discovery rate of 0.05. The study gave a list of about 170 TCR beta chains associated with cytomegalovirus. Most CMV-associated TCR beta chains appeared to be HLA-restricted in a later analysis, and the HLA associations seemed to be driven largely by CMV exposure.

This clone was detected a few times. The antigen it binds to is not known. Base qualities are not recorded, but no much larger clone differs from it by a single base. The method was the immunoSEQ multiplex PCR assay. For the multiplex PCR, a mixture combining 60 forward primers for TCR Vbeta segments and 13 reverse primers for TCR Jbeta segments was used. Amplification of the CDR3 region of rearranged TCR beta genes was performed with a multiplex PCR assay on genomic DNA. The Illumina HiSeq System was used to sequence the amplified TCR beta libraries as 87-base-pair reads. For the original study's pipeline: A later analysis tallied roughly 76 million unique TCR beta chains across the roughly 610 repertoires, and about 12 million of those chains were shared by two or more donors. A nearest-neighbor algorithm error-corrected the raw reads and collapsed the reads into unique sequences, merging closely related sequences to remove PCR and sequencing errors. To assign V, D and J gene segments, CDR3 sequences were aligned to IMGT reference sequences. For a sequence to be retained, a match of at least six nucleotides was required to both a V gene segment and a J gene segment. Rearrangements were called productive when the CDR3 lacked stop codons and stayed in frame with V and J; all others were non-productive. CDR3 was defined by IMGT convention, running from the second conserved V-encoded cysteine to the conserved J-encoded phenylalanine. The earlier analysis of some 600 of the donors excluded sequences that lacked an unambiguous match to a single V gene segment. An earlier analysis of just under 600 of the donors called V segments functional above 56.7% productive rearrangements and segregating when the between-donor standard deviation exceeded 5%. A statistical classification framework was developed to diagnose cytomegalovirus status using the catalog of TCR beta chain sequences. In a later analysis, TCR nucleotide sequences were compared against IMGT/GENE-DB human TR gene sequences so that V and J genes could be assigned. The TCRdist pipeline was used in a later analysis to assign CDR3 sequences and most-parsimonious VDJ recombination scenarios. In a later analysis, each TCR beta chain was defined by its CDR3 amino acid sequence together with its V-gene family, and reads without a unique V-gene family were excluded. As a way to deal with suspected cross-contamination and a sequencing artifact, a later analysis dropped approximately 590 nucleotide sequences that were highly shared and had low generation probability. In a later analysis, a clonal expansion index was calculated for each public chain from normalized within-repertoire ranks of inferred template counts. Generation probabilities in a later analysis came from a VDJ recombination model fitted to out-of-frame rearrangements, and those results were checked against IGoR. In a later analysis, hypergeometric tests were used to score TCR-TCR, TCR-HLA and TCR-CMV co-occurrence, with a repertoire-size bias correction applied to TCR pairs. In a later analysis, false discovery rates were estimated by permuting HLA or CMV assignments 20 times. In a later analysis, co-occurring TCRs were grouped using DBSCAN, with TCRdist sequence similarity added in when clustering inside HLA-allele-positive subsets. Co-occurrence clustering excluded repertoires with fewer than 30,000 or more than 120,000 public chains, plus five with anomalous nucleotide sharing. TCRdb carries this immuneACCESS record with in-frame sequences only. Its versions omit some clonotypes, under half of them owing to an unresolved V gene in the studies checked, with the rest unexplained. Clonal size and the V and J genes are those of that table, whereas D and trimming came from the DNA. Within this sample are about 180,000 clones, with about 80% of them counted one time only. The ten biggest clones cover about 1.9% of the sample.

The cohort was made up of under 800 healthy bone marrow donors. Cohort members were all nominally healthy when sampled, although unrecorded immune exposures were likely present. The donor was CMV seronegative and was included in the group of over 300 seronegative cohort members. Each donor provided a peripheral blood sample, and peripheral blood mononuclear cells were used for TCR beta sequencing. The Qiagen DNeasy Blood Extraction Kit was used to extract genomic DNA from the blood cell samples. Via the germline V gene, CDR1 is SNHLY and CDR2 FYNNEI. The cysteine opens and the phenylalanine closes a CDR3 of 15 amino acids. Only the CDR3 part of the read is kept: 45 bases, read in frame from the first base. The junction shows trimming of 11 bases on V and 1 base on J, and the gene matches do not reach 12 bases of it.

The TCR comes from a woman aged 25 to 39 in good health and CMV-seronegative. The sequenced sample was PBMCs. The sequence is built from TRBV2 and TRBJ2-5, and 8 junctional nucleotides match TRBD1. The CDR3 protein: CASNPSGQGQETQYF. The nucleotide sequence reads TGTGCCTCCAATCCCTCCGGACAGGGCCAAGAGACCCAGTACTTC.